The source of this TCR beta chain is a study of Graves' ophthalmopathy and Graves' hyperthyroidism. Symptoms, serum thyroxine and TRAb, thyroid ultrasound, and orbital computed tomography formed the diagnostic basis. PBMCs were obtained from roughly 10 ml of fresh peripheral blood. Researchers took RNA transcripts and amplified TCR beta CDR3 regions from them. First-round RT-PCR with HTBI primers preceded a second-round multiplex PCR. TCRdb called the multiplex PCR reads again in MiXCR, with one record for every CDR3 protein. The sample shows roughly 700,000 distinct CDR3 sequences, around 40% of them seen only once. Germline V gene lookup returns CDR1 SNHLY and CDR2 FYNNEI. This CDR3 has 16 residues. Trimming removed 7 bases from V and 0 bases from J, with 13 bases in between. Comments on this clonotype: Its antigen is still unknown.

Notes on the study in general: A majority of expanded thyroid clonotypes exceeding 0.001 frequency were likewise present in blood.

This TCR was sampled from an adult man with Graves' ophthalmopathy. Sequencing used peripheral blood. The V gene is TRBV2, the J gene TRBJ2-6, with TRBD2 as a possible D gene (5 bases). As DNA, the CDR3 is TGTGCCAGCATGGGCGAGGGTTACTCTGGGGCCAACGTCCTGACTTTC. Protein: CASMGEGYSGANVLTF.